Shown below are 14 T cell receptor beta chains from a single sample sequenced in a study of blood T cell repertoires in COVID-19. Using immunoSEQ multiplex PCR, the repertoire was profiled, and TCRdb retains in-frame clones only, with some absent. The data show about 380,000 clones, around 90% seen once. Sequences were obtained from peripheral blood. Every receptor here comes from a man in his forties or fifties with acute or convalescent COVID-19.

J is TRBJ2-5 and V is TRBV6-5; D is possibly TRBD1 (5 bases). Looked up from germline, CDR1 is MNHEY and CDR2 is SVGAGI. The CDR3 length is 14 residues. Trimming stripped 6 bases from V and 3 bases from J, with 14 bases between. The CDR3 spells CASRQSQGKETQYF. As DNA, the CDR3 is TGTGCCAGCAGACAGTCTCAGGGTAAAGAGACCCAGTACTTC.

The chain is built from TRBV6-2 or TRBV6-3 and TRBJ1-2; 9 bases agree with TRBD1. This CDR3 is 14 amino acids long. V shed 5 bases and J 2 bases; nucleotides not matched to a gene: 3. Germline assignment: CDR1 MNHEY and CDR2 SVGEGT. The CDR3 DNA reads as TGTGCCAGCAGTCGTGACAGGGGGAACTATGGCTACACCTTC. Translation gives CASSRDRGNYGYTF.

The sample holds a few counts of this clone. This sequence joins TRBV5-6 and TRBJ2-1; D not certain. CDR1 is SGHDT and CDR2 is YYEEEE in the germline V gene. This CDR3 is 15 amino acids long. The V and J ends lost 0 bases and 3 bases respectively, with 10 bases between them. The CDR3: CASSLGPLVYNEQFF. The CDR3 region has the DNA TGTGCCAGCAGCTTGGGACCGCTAGTCTACAATGAGCAGTTCTTC.

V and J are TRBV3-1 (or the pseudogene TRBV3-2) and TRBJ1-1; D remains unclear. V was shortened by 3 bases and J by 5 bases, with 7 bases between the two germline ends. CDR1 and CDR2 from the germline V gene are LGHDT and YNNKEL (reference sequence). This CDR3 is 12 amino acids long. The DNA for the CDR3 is TGTGCCAGCAGCCATCAGTGGACTGAAGCTTTCTTT. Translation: CASSHQWTEAFF.

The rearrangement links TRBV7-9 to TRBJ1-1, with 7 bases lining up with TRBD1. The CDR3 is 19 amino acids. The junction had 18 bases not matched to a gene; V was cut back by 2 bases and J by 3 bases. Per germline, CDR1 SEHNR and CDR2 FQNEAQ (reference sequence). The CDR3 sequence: CASSLPLGQAKGAHTEAFF. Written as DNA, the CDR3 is TGTGCCAGCAGCTTACCCCTCGGACAGGCAAAAGGAGCCCACACTGAAGCTTTCTTT. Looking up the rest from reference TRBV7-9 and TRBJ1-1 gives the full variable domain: DTGVSQNPRHKITKRGQNVTFRCDPISEHNRLYWYRQTLGQGPEFLTYFQNEAQLEKSRLLSDRFSAERPKGSFSTLEIQRTEQGDSAMYLCASSLPLGQAKGAHTEAFFGQGTRLTVV.

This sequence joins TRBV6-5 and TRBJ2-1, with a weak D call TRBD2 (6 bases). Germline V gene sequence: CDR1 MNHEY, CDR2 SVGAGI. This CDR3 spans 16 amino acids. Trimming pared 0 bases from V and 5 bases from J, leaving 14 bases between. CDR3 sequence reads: CASSYSVLANDNEQFF. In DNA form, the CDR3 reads TGTGCCAGCAGTTACTCGGTGCTAGCGAACGACAATGAGCAGTTCTTC.

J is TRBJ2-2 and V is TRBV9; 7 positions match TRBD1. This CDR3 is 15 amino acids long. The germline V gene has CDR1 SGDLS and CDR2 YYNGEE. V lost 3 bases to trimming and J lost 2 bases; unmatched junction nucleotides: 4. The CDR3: CASSDRQGNTGELFF. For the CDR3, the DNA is TGTGCCAGCAGCGACCGACAGGGCAACACCGGGGAGCTGTTTTTT.

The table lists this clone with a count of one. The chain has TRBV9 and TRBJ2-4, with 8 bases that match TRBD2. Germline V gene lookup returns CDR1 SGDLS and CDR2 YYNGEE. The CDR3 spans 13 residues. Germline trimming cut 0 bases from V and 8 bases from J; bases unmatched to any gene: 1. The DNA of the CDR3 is TGTGCCAGCAGCGTAGGTAGCGGGGACATTCAGTACTTC. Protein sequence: CASSVGSGDIQYF.

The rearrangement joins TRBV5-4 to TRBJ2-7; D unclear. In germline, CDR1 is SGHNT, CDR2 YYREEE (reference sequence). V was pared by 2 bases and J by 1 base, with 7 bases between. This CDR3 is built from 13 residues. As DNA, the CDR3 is TGTGCCAGCAGCTTATCGGAGTCCTACGAGCAGTACTTC. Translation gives CASSLSESYEQYF. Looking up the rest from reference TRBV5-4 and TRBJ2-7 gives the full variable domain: ETGVTQSPTHLIKTRGQQVTLRCSSQSGHNTVSWYQQALGQGPQFIFQYYREEENGRGNFPPRFSGLQFPNYSSELNVNALELDDSALYLCASSLSESYEQYFGPGTRLTVT.

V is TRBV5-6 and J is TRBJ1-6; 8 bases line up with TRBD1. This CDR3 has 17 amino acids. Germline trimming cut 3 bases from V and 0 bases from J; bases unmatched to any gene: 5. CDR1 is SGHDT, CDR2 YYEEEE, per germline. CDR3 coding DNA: TGTGCCAGCAGCTCAGGGGGCCCTAGCTCCTATAATTCACCCCTCCACTTT. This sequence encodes CASSSGGPSSYNSPLHF.

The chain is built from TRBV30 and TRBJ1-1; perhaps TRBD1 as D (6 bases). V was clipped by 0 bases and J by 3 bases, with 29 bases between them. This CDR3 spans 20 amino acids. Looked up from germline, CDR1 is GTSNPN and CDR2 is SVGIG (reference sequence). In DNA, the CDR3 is TGTGCCTGGAGTGTATTCCGAGGGGGGGCTCTAGGTCTCCATCACACTGAAGCTTTCTTT. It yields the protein CAWSVFRGGALGLHHTEAFF.

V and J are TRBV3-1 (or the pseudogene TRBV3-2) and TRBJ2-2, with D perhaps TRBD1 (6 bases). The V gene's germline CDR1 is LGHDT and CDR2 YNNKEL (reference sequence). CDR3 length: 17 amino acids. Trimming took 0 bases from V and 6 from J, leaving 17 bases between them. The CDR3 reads CASSQDEGDLGAGELFF. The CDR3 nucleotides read TGTGCCAGCAGCCAAGATGAGGGGGACCTGGGGGCCGGGGAGCTGTTTTTT.

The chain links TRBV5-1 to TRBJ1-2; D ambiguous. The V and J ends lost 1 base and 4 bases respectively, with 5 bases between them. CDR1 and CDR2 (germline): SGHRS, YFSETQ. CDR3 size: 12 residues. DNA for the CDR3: TGCGCCAGCAGCTTGAATCTCTATGGCTACACCTTC. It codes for CASSLNLYGYTF. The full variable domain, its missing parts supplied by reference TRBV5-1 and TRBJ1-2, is KAGVTQTPRYLIKTRGQQVTLSCSPISGHRSVSWYQQTPGQGLQFLFEYFSETQRNKGNFPGRFSGRQFSNSRSEMNVSTLELGDSALYLCASSLNLYGYTFGSGTRLTVV.

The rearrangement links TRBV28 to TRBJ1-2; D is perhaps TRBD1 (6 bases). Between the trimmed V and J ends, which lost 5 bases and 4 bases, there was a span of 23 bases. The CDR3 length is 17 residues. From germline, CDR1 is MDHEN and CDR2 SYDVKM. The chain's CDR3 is CASSPLIFRGISYGYTF. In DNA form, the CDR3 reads TGTGCCAGCAGTCCCCTAATCTTCAGGGGAATTAGCTATGGCTACACCTTC.